These 27 T cell receptor beta chains originate from one sample sequenced in a study of T cells in Graves' hyperthyroidism and ophthalmopathy (dated by TCRdb to between 2018 and 2021). Library prep was done by multiplex PCR. Sequencer: Illumina HiSeq 2000. The TCR beta CDR3 regions were amplified from the RNA transcripts. The first round of RT-PCR for the TCR CDR3 was performed with the HTBI primer set and the Qiagen OneStep RT-PCR kit. Using fastp trimming at Q25 and MiXCR clonotype assembly, TCRdb reanalyzed the public sequencing data and kept in-frame beta chains. Rows with one shared CDR3 protein collapse into an entry with the most common genes and DNA. This sample comprises hundreds of thousands of distinct CDR3 sequences, less than 20% of them detected only once. Of the sample, approximately 48% is held by the ten largest clones. Sequencing used blood. All receptors come from a man in his forties or fifties with Graves' ophthalmopathy.

CDR3: CASGQGARAFF. The CDR3 DNA follows: TGTGCCAGCGGACAGGGGGCTAGGGCTTTCTTT. The chain has TRBV6-2 or TRBV6-3 and TRBJ1-1; 11 nucleotides match TRBD1. Germline V CDR1 and CDR2: MNHEY, SVGEGT. J was trimmed by 11 bases and V by 8 bases; bases with no gene match: 4. The CDR3 consists of 11 residues.

V and J are TRBV6-1 and TRBJ1-6; possibly TRBD1 for D (5 bases). Germline V lookup: CDR1 MNHNS, CDR2 SASEGT. The V and J ends lost 6 bases and 12 bases respectively, with 18 bases between them. The CDR3 is 14 residues long. The CDR3: CASRGGGFSGPLHF. DNA for the CDR3: TGTGCCAGCAGGGGGGGGGGGTTTTCGGGACCCCTCCACTTT.

The chain links TRBV6-2 or TRBV6-3 to TRBJ2-2; TRBD2 agrees at 12 bases. CDR3 length: 15 amino acids. Per germline, CDR1 MNHEY and CDR2 SVGEGT. Trimming took 7 bases from V and 6 from J; bases not matched to a gene: 6. CDR3 DNA: TGTGCCAGCATTTCTAGCGGGAGGGCCTCCGGGGAGCTGTTTTTT. The encoded protein is CASISSGRASGELFF.

Written as DNA, the CDR3 is TGCGCCAGCAGCCAACTAGACACCGGGGAGCTGTTTTTT. Its translation: CASSQLDTGELFF. The chain has TRBV4-1 and TRBJ2-2; D is unclear. From germline, CDR1 is MGHRA and CDR2 YSYEKL. V was pared by 2 bases and J by 3 bases, with 4 bases between. The CDR3 extends over 13 amino acids.

The chain couples TRBV19 to TRBJ1-3; TRBD1 aligns across 8 bases. This CDR3 is 15 amino acids long. The germline V gene encodes CDR1 LNHDA and CDR2 SQIVND (reference sequence). V gave up 7 bases and J gave up 4 bases; unmatched junction bases: 9. The CDR3 loop is CASMPWTGRGNTIYF. The CDR3 DNA reads TGTGCCAGTATGCCTTGGACAGGGAGAGGAAACACCATATATTTT. The whole variable domain, remainder taken from reference TRBV19 and TRBJ1-3, is DGGITQSPKYLFRKEGQNVTLSCEQNLNHDAMYWYRQDPGQGLRLIYYSQIVNDFQKGDIAEGYSVSREKKESFPLTVTSAQKNPTAFYLCASMPWTGRGNTIYFGEGSWLTVV.

This clonotype came up many times. The rearrangement joins TRBV27 to TRBJ2-7; TRBD2 agrees at 7 bases. The CDR3 is made up of 15 amino acids. V shed 5 bases, J shed 8 bases, and the junction held 15 bases outside the gene matches. Germline assignment: CDR1 MNHEY and CDR2 SMNVEV (reference sequence). The CDR3 spells CASSLGGLVAKKQYF. CDR3 nucleotides: TGTGCCAGCAGTCTCGGCGGACTAGTTGCGAAAAAGCAGTACTTC.

This clonotype was counted a few times. This chain links TRBV10-3 with TRBJ1-5, with D uncertain. V was shortened by 0 bases and J by 6 bases, with 6 bases between the two germline ends. The CDR3 spans 13 residues. Looked up from germline, CDR1 is ENHRY and CDR2 is SYGVKD. Written as DNA, the CDR3 is TGTGCCATCAGTGAGTCTCCGGGTCAGCCCCAGCATTTT. It translates to CAISESPGQPQHF.

This clonotype occurred a few times. The gene calls are TRBV6-1 and TRBJ2-3, with D hard to call. Germline V gene data show CDR1 as MNHNS and CDR2 as SASEGT. V lost 6 bases and J lost 2, with 6 bases in between. This CDR3 region has 12 residues. The CDR3 reads CASRQFTDTQYF. The CDR3 DNA reads TGTGCCAGCAGACAATTCACAGATACGCAGTATTTT.

V gene TRBV11-2 combines with J gene TRBJ1-2; 11 bases fit TRBD1. Looked up from germline, CDR1 is SGHAT and CDR2 is FQNNGV. The trim removed 2 bases at V and 7 bases at J, leaving 6 bases unmatched. The CDR3 extends over 15 amino acids. CDR3 DNA: TGTGCCAGCAGCTTAAGAGGACAGGGGGCGGGTGGCTACACCTTC. It codes for CASSLRGQGAGGYTF.

The rearrangement joins TRBV2 to TRBJ2-6; perhaps D is TRBD1 or TRBD2 (5 bases each). Germline V CDR1 and CDR2: SNHLY, FYNNEI. The CDR3 extends over 20 amino acids. Trimming removed 4 bases from V and 2 bases from J, with 24 bases in between. CDR3 sequence reads: CASSGVTVNPGITGANVLTF. CDR3 DNA sequence: TGTGCCAGCAGTGGTGTGACAGTTAATCCCGGGATCACTGGGGCCAACGTCCTGACTTTC.

CDR3 residues: CASSLGGLEPYNEQFF. CDR3 nucleotides: TGTGCCAGCAGCTTAGGGGGACTAGAACCCTACAATGAGCAGTTCTTC. The chain uses TRBV7-9 and TRBJ2-1, with 8 positions matching TRBD2. The CDR3 totals 16 residues. V gave up 1 base and J gave up 2 bases; unmatched junction bases: 4. The germline V gene has CDR1 SEHNR and CDR2 FQNEAQ (reference sequence).

This clonotype was seen many times. The CDR3 reads CAWSDETGGGYEQYF. As DNA, the CDR3 is TGTGCCTGGAGCGATGAGACAGGGGGCGGATACGAGCAGTACTTC. The J gene is TRBJ2-7, the V gene TRBV30, with 10 bases identical to TRBD1. Trimming took 3 bases from V and 4 from J; bases not matched to a gene: 9. The CDR3 loop spans 15 amino acids. Germline loops: CDR1 GTSNPN, CDR2 SVGIG (reference sequence). Full variable domain (rest looked up from reference TRBV30 and TRBJ2-7): SQTIHQWPATLVQPVGSPLSLECTVEGTSNPNLYWYRQAAGRGLQLLFYSVGIGQISSEVPQNLSASRPQDRQFILSSKKLLLSDSGFYLCAWSDETGGGYEQYFGPGTRLTVT.

This clonotype turned up a few times. V and J are TRBV7-8 and TRBJ2-3, with a tentative D call TRBD2 (6 bases). Germline assignment: CDR1 SGHVS and CDR2 FQNEAQ. Trimming left V 2 bases short and J 0 bases short, with 15 bases between. The CDR3 contains 17 residues. The CDR3 spells CASSLRVPRGSTDTQYF. As DNA, the CDR3 is TGTGCCAGCAGCTTAAGGGTGCCCCGGGGGAGCACAGATACGCAGTATTTT.

The V call is TRBV28, the J call TRBJ1-2, with D unclear. V lost 3 bases to trimming and J lost 3 bases, with 5 bases between them. The CDR3 consists of 12 residues. Germline values: CDR1 MDHEN, CDR2 SYDVKM. The CDR3 nucleotides are TGTGCCAGCAGTTTTGGGCACTATGGCTACACCTTC. Translated, it gives CASSFGHYGYTF.

The chain recombines TRBV20-1 with TRBJ2-7; 8 bases agree with TRBD1. V lost 3 bases, J lost 6 bases, and 7 bases stayed unmatched. The V gene's germline CDR1 is DFQATT and CDR2 SNEGSKA (reference sequence). The CDR3 is 13 amino acids. CDR3 residues: CSARDRDLGEQYF. The CDR3 bases are TGCAGTGCTAGGGACAGGGATTTGGGCGAGCAGTACTTC.

This clonotype was counted between two and nine times. V and J are TRBV18 and TRBJ1-6; the D is unclear. The CDR3 contains 14 residues. Deletions cut 3 bases from V and 9 bases from J, with 12 bases between. Germline-derived CDR1 and CDR2 are KGHSH and LQKENI. The CDR3 loop reads CASSPGMGRSPLHF. In DNA, the CDR3 is TGTGCCAGCTCACCGGGAATGGGTCGTTCACCCCTCCACTTT.

This clonotype was observed a few times. The chain links TRBV18 to TRBJ2-3, with no clear D. Germline CDR1 is KGHSH and CDR2 is LQKENI. The CDR3 consists of 12 residues. Trimming took 3 bases from V and 6 from J, leaving 7 bases between them. The CDR3 sequence: CASSPTQDTQYF. The CDR3 DNA follows: TGTGCCAGCTCACCCACACAGGATACGCAGTATTTT.

This clonotype has a handful of counts. The chain links TRBV4-1 to TRBJ2-2; possibly TRBD1 for D (5 bases). V lost 0 bases and J 6 bases, leaving 11 bases between the germline ends. CDR1 is MGHRA, CDR2 YSYEKL, per germline. This CDR3 has 15 amino acids. DNA of the CDR3: TGCGCCAGCAGCCAAGAGGGCCAGGGTTCCGGGGAGCTGTTTTTT. Amino acids: CASSQEGQGSGELFF.

This clonotype was found a few times. The chain has TRBV11-1 and TRBJ2-1, with D perhaps matching TRBD1 or TRBD2 (5 bases each). This CDR3 is built from 16 residues. The germline V gene encodes CDR1 SGHAT and CDR2 FQDESV (reference sequence). V was cut by 5 bases and J by 0 bases, with 14 bases left in between. The CDR3: CASSQGAGSSYNEQFF. The CDR3 bases are TGTGCCAGCAGCCAAGGAGCAGGGAGCTCCTACAATGAGCAGTTCTTC.

This chain joins TRBV28 and TRBJ2-5; D ambiguous. In germline, CDR1 is MDHEN, CDR2 SYDVKM. The CDR3 is made up of 13 amino acids. Trimming removed 6 bases from V and 5 bases from J, with 13 bases in between. CDR3 bases: TGTGCCAGCAGGGGCAGTCCCGAGGAGACCCAGTACTTC. Protein sequence: CASRGSPEETQYF.

V and J are TRBV28 and TRBJ2-7; D is uncertain. The ends were cut back, 6 bases at V and 3 bases at J, with 9 bases in the middle. Germline assignment: CDR1 MDHEN and CDR2 SYDVKM. The CDR3 covers 12 residues. The DNA for the CDR3 is TGTGCCAGCAGCATATATAACTACGAGCAGTACTTC. As protein: CASSIYNYEQYF.

In this sample, this clonotype turned up a few times. The chain couples TRBV20-1 to TRBJ1-2; 9 positions match TRBD1. The J segment lost 4 bases and the V segment lost 3 bases, leaving 9 bases of the junction unmatched. The CDR3 totals 15 residues. Germline CDR1 DFQATT, CDR2 SNEGSKA (reference sequence). The CDR3 nucleotides read TGCAGTGCTAGGCCGGGACAGGGTCTCTCCTATGGCTACACCTTC. This encodes CSARPGQGLSYGYTF.

In this sample, this clonotype turned up many times. The J gene is TRBJ2-1, the V gene TRBV28; TRBD2 matches 14 bases. The V gene's germline CDR1 is MDHEN and CDR2 SYDVKM. The CDR3 is 14 residues long. V shed 6 bases, J shed 9 bases, and the junction held 4 bases outside the gene matches. The CDR3 region has the DNA TGTGCCAGCAGAGTTGGACTAGCGGGGGGTGAGCAGTTCTTC. This codes for CASRVGLAGGEQFF.

At least ten counts were recorded for this clonotype. The chain has TRBV27 and TRBJ2-7; 7 nucleotides align to TRBD1. From germline, CDR1 is MNHEY and CDR2 SMNVEV (reference sequence). Unmatched junction bases numbered 5, after V lost 4 bases and J lost 2 bases. The CDR3 contains 14 residues. The CDR3 region is CASSSTGEAYEQYF. CDR3 nucleotide sequence: TGTGCCAGCAGTTCCACAGGGGAAGCCTACGAGCAGTACTTC.

The rearrangement uses TRBV9 and TRBJ1-3; D uncertain. Germline loops: CDR1 SGDLS, CDR2 YYNGEE. V was pared by 3 bases and J by 3 bases, with 16 bases between. This CDR3 contains 16 residues. The DNA for the CDR3 is TGTGCCAGCAGCGGCTTGGGAGTCCCGCATGGAAACACCATATATTTT. It yields the protein CASSGLGVPHGNTIYF.

This clonotype was observed a few times. At one end the junction does not follow the germline gene, possibly because of a read error. This sequence joins TRBV29-1 and TRBJ1-1; TRBD1 agrees at 7 bases. Per the germline V gene, CDR1 is SQVTM and CDR2 is ANQGSEA. The CDR3 spans 13 residues. CDR3 sequence reads: CSVEDTGAPGAFF. The CDR3 nucleotides are TGCAGCGTCGAAGATACAGGGGCTCCGGGAGCTTTCTTT. Using reference TRBV29-1 and TRBJ1-1 for the parts outside the CDR3, the full variable domain is SAVISQKPSRDICQRGTSLTIQCQVDSQVTMMFWYRQQPGQSLTLIATANQGSEATYESGFVIDKFPISRPNLTFSTLTVSNMSPEDSSIYLCSVEDTGAPGAFFGQGTRLTVV.

This clonotype showed up just a few times. The gene calls are TRBV5-1 and TRBJ1-6, with TRBD1 identical over 7 bases. Germline V gene lookup returns CDR1 SGHRS and CDR2 YFSETQ. This CDR3 contains 17 residues. After removal of 4 bases from V and 7 bases from J, the junction contained 14 bases not matched to a gene. The CDR3 loop reads CASSPGQAAIRNSPLHF. The CDR3 DNA sequence: TGCGCCAGCAGCCCAGGACAGGCCGCAATAAGGAATTCACCCCTCCACTTT.